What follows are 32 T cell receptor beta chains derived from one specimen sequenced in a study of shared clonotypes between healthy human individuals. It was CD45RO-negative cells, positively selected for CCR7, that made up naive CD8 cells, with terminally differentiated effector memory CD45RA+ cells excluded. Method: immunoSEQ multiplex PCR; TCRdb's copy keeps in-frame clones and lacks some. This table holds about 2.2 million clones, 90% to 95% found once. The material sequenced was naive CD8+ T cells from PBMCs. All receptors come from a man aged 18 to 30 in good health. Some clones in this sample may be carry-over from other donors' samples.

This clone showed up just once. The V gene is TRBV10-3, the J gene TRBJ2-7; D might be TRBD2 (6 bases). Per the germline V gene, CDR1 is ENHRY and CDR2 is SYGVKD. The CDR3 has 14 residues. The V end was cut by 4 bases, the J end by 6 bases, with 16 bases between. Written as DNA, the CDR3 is TGTGCCATCAGTGTAAGGCGGGACGATAGCGAGCAGTACTTC. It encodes CAISVRRDDSEQYF.

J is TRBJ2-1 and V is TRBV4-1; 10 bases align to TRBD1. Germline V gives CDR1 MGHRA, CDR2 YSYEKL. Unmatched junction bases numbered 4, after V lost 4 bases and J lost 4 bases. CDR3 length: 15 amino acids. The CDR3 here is CASSPWTGGYNEQFF. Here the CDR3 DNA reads TGCGCCAGCAGCCCGTGGACAGGGGGGTACAATGAGCAGTTCTTC.

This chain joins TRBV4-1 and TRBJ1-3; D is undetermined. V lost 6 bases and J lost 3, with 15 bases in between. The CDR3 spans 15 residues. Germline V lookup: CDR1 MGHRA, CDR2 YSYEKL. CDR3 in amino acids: CASSFSGVDGNTIYF. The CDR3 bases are TGCGCCAGCAGTTTTTCCGGGGTCGATGGAAACACCATATATTTT.

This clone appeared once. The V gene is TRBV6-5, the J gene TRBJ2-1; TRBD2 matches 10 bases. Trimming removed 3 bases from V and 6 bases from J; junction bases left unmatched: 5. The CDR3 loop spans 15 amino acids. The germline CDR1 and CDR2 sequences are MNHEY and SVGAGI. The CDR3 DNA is TGTGCCAGCAGTTATGTAGCGGGAGGCACCAATGAGCAGTTCTTC. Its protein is CASSYVAGGTNEQFF.

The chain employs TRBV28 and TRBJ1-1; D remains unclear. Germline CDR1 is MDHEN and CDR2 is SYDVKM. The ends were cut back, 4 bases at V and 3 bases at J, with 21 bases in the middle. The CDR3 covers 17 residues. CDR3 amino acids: CASSSLLKEMEDTEAFF. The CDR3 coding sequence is TGTGCCAGCAGTTCACTCCTTAAAGAGATGGAGGACACTGAAGCTTTCTTT.

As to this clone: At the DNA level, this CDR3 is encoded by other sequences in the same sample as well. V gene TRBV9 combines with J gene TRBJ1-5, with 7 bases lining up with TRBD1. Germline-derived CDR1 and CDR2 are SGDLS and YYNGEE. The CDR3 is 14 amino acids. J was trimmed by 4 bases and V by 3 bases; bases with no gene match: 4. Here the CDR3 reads CASSDRDSNQPQHF. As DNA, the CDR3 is TGTGCCAGCAGCGATCGGGACAGTAATCAGCCCCAGCATTTT.

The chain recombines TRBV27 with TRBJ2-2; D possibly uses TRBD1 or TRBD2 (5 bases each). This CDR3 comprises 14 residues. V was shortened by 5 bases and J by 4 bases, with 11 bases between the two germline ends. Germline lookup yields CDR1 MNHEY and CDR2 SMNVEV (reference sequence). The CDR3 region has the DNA TGTGCCAGCAGTGAGGGGCGTCGCACCGGGGAGCTGTTTTTT. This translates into CASSEGRRTGELFF.

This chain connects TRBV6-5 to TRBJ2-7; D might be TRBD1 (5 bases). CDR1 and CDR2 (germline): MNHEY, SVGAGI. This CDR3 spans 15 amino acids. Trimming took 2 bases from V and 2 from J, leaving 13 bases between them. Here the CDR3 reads CASSYRVGPTYEQYF. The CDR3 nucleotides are TGTGCCAGCAGTTACCGCGTGGGGCCAACCTACGAGCAGTACTTC.

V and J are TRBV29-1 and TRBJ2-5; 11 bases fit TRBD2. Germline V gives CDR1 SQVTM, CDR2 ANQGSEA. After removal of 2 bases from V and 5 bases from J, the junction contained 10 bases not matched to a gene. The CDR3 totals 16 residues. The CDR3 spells CSVESFPSGRRETQYF. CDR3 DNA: TGCAGCGTTGAATCCTTCCCTAGCGGGAGGAGGGAGACCCAGTACTTC.

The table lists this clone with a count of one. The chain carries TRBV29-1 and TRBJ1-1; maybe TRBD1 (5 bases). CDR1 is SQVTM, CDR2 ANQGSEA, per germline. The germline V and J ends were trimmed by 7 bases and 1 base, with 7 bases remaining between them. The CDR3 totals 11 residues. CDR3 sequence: CSGGGNTEAFF. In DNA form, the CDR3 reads TGCAGCGGGGGGGGGAACACTGAAGCTTTCTTT.

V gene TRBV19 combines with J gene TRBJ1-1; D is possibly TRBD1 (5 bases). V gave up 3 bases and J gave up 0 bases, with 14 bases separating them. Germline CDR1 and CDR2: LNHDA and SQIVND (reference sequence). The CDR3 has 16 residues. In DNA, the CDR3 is TGTGCCAGTAGTATCGGATGGGGGGAGTTGAACACTGAAGCTTTCTTT. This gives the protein CASSIGWGELNTEAFF.

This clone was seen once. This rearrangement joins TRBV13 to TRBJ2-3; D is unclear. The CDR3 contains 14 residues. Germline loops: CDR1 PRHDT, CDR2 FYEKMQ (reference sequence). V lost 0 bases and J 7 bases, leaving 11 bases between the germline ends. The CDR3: CASSLGEEIHTQYF. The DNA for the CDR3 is TGTGCCAGCAGCTTAGGAGAGGAGATACATACGCAGTATTTT.

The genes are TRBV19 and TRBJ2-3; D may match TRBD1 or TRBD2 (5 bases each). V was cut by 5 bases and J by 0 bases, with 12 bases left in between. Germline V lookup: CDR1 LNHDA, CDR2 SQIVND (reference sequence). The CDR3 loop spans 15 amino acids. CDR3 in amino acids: CASSPRDPSTDTQYF. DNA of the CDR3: TGTGCCAGTAGTCCCAGGGACCCCAGCACAGATACGCAGTATTTT. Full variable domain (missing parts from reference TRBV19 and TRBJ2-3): DGGITQSPKYLFRKEGQNVTLSCEQNLNHDAMYWYRQDPGQGLRLIYYSQIVNDFQKGDIAEGYSVSREKKESFPLTVTSAQKNPTAFYLCASSPRDPSTDTQYFGPGTRLTVL.

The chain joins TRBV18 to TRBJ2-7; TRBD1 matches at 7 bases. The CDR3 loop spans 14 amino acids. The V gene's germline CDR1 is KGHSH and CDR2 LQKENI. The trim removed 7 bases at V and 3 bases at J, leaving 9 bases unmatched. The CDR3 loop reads CASFHPDRDYEQYF. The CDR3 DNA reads TGTGCCAGCTTTCACCCCGACAGGGACTACGAGCAGTACTTC.

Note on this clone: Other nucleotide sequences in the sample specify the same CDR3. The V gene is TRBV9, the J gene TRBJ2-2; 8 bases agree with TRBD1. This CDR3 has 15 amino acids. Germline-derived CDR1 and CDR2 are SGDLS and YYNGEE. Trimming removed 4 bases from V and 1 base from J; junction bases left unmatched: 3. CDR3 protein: CASSPGQGNTGELFF. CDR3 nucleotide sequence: TGTGCCAGCAGCCCAGGACAGGGGAACACCGGGGAGCTGTTTTTT. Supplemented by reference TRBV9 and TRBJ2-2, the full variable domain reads DSGVTQTPKHLITATGQRVTLRCSPRSGDLSVYWYQQSLDQGLQFLIQYYNGEERAKGNILERFSAQQFPDLHSELNLSSLELGDSALYFCASSPGQGNTGELFFGEGSRLTVL.

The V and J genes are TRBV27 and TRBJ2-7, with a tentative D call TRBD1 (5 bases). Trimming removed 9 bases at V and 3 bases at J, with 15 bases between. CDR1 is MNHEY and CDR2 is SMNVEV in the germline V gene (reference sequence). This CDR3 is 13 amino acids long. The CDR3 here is CASSLAGHYEQYF. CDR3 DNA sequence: TGTGCCAGTTCCCTGGCAGGGCACTACGAGCAGTACTTC.

CDR3 region: CASSSGLAGEGEQYF. In nucleotides, the CDR3 is TGTGCCAGCAGTTCTGGACTAGCGGGAGAAGGGGAGCAGTACTTC. This chain uses TRBV28 with TRBJ2-7, with 13 bases that match TRBD2. The germline V gene encodes CDR1 MDHEN and CDR2 SYDVKM. The CDR3 length is 15 residues. Germline trimming cut 4 bases from V and 7 bases from J; bases unmatched to any gene: 7.

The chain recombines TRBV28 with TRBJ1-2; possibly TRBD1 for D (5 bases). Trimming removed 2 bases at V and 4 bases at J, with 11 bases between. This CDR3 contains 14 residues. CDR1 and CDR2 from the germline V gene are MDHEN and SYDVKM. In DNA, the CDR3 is TGTGCCAGCAGTTTACCAGGGCAGGCCTATGGCTACACCTTC. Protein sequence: CASSLPGQAYGYTF.

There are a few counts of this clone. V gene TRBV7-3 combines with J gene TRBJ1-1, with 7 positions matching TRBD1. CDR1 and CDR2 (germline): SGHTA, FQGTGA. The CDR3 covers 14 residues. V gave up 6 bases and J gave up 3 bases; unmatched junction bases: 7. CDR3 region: CASRLDRVDTEAFF. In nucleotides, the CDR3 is TGTGCCAGCAGACTTGACAGGGTGGACACTGAAGCTTTCTTT.

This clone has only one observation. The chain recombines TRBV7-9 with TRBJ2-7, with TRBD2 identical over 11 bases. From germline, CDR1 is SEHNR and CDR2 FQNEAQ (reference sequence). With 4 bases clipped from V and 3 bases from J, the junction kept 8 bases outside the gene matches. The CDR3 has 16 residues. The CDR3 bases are TGTGCCAGCAGCTACATAGCGGGAGGGCCATTCTACGAGCAGTACTTC. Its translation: CASSYIAGGPFYEQYF.

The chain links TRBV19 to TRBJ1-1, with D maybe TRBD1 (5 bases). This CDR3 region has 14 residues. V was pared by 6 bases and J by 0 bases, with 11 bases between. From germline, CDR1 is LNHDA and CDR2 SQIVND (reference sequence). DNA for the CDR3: TGTGCCAGTAGCAGGGATCCCATGAACACTGAAGCTTTCTTT. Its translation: CASSRDPMNTEAFF.

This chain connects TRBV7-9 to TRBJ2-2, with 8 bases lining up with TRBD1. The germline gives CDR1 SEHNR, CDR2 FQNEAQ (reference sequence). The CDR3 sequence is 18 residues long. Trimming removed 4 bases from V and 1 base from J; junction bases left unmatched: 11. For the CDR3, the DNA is TGTGCCAGCAGCTCCCGACAAAGGACAGGGCGGAACACCGGGGAGCTGTTTTTT. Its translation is CASSSRQRTGRNTGELFF.

CDR3 DNA sequence: TGTGCCTGGAGGATGGCGGGAGACAATGAGCAGTTCTTC. This codes for CAWRMAGDNEQFF. The chain links TRBV30 to TRBJ2-1; 7 positions agree with TRBD2. Trimming removed 3 bases from V and 5 bases from J; junction bases left unmatched: 4. Germline CDR1 reads GTSNPN; CDR2 reads SVGIG (reference sequence). This CDR3 is built from 13 residues.

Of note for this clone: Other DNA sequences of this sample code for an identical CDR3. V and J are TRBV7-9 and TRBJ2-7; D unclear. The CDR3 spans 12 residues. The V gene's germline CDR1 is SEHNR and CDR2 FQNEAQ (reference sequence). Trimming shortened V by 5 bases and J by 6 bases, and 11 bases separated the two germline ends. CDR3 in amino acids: CASSLGIGEQYF. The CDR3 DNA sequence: TGTGCCAGCAGCCTCGGAATAGGCGAGCAGTACTTC.

CDR3 nucleotides: TGTGCCAGCAGCGGGGGACTAGCGTATGGAGATACGCAGTATTTT. It specifies CASSGGLAYGDTQYF. V usage is TRBV9 and J usage is TRBJ2-3; 10 bases map to TRBD2. Looked up from germline, CDR1 is SGDLS and CDR2 is YYNGEE. This CDR3 comprises 15 residues. V trimming: 3 bases; J trimming: 5 bases; junction bases outside the gene matches: 6.

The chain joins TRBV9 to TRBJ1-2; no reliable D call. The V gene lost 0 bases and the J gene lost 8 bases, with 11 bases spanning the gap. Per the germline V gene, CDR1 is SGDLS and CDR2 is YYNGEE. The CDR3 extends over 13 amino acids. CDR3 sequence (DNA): TGTGCCAGCAGCGTAGCGGGGTTGGAGGGCTACACCTTC. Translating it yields CASSVAGLEGYTF.

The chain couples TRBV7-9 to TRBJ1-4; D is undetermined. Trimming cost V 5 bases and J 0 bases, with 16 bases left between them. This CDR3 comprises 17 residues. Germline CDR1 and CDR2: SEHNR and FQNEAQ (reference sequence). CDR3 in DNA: TGTGCCAGCAGCCCCCGCCCCCCCCGGGCAACTAATGAAAAACTGTTTTTT. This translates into CASSPRPPRATNEKLFF.

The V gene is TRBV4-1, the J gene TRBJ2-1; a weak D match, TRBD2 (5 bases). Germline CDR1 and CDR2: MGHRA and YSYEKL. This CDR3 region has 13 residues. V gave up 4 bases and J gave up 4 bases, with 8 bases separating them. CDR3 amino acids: CASSPGEYNEQFF. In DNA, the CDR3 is TGCGCCAGCAGCCCCGGGGAGTACAATGAGCAGTTCTTC.

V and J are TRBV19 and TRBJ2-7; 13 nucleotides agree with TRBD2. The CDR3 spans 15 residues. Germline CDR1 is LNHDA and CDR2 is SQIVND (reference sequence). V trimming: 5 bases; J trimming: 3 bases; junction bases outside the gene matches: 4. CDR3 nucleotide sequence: TGTGCCAGTAGTCAGGGACTAGCGGGGATCTACGAGCAGTACTTC. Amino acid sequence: CASSQGLAGIYEQYF.

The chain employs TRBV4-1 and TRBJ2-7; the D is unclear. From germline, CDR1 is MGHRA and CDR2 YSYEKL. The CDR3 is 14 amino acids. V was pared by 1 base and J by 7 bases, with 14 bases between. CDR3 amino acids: CASSQGAVVGEQYF. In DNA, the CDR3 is TGCGCCAGCAGCCAAGGGGCTGTCGTTGGGGAGCAGTACTTC.

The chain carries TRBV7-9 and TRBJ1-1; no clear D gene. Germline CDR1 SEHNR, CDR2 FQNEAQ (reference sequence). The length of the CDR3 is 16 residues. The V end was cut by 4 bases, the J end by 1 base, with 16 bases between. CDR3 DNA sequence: TGTGCCAGCAGCTCGCGGGTCGGGCTCTCGAACACTGAAGCTTTCTTT. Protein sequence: CASSSRVGLSNTEAFF.

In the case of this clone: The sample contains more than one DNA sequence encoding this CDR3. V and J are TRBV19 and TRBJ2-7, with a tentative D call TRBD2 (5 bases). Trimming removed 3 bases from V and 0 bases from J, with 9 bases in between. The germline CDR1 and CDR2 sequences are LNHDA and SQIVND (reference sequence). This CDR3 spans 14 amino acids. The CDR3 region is CASSIEGNSYEQYF. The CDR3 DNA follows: TGTGCCAGTAGTATTGAGGGTAACTCCTACGAGCAGTACTTC.